A selection of T cell receptor beta chains follows, all from one sample in a study of CD39 and CD103 CD8 tumor-infiltrating T cells. TCRdb keeps only in-frame clones here, not all; method: immunoSEQ multiplex PCR. The profile shows approximately 8,000 clones, over 65% of them singletons. The material sequenced was CD8+ T cells sorted from blood. Receptors were obtained from a human donor with head and neck squamous cell carcinoma. Each CDR3 is given without its conserved first and last residue. D genes are given only for firm matches.

d_call,j_call,v_call,cdr3_aa
-,TRBJ1-5,TRBV5-6,ASSFTVRPQH
TRBD2,TRBJ2-7,TRBV11-3,ASSPPSGSYEQY
TRBD1,TRBJ1-3,TRBV9,ASSAGQVYDGNTIY
TRBD2,TRBJ2-2,TRBV5-1,ASSSQREGRNTGELF
-,TRBJ1-2,TRBV2,ASSRGGVYGYT
TRBD2,TRBJ2-7,TRBV27,ASSLLAGGYEQY
TRBD2,TRBJ2-7,TRBV28,ASSLALAGYEQY
-,TRBJ1-1,TRBV5-1,ASSLGGAGTEAF
-,TRBJ2-7,TRBV28,ASSLRTGRELAYEQY
TRBD1,TRBJ2-6,TRBV5-5,ASSLDRGEPPGANVLT
TRBD1,TRBJ2-7,TRBV7-3,ASSLSNRGNYEQY
-,TRBJ2-5,TRBV19,ASSQSWTDQETQY
-,TRBJ2-2,TRBV6-5,ASSYSLGTGELF
-,TRBJ2-2,TRBV7-9,ASNQRGTGELF
-,TRBJ1-1,TRBV4-3,ASSQLGANTEAF
TRBD1,TRBJ2-7,TRBV11-2,ASSPGQGMMYEQY
-,TRBJ1-2,TRBV27,ASGFQAGPYGYT
-,TRBJ2-1,TRBV4-1,ASSREREQF
-,TRBJ1-1,TRBV4-3,ASSPTSRRDTEAF
-,TRBJ1-2,TRBV10-1,ASSESRVGGYT
-,TRBJ1-1,TRBV7-8,ASSLAVLGNTEAF
TRBD1,TRBJ2-1,TRBV6-5,ASSYSLTGEIDEQF
TRBD1,TRBJ1-1,TRBV5-1,ASSRPGGSNTEAF
TRBD1,TRBJ1-1,TRBV27,ASQTGTGYTEAF
-,TRBJ1-2,TRBV11-2,ASSQDGSYLYGYT
TRBD2,TRBJ2-3,TRBV7-2,ASSLGTSGRATDTQY
-,TRBJ1-2,TRBV18,ASSRPGGSLDAGYT
-,TRBJ2-1,TRBV4-1,ASSQGEGGGARNEQF
-,TRBJ1-2,TRBV7-9,ASSNNNREPEGYT
-,TRBJ1-1,TRBV9,ASSPLRDTEAF
TRBD1,TRBJ2-1,TRBV6-5,ASSWLQGAGYNEQF
-,TRBJ2-7,TRBV19,ASSDNRAFYEQY
-,-,TRBV5-6,ASSLDTNNEQY
-,TRBJ2-1,TRBV29-1,SVDNEQF
-,TRBJ2-5,TRBV10-1,ASSESEGRPYQETQY
TRBD2,TRBJ2-3,TRBV30,AWEAAGVGDTQY
-,TRBJ1-1,TRBV6-5,ASSYSGANTEAF
-,TRBJ2-5,TRBV9,ASSVEDRRETQY
-,TRBJ2-2,TRBV6-5,ASSRDTTTGELF
TRBD1,TRBJ1-5,TRBV11-2,ASSLGQVNQPQH
-,TRBJ2-7,TRBV4-3,ASSQGGATYEQY